This T cell receptor beta chain emerged from a study of shared clonotypes between healthy human individuals. About the study: The plates for each donor numbered three CD4 naive, three CD4 memory, two CD8 naive and one CD8 memory. Study results and limitations: Generation probabilities were higher for clonotypes shared across all four sorted-subset donors than for unshared ones.

Notes on this clone: Its matching antigen is unknown.

Germline V CDR1 and CDR2: MNHNS, SASEGT. Trimming removed 5 bases at V and 1 base at J, with 10 bases between. The CDR3 has 14 amino acids. Replicate PCRs run on sorted subsets employed 200 ng DNA, some 33,000 T cell genomes. Profiled with immunoSEQ multiplex PCR; TCRdb holds only in-frame clones, not every one. The sample includes around 1.5 million clones, 95% to 99% seen only once; the top ten take 0.4% to 0.45%. Naive CD4+ cells were CD45RA-selected; the remaining cells were memory. Material for sequencing was naive CD4+ T cells sorted from blood. The subset was: CD45RA+ positively selected. The receptor's source is a man aged 30 to 45 in good health. The J gene is TRBJ2-3, the V gene TRBV6-1; no reliable D call. The CDR3 DNA reads as TGTGCCAGCAGTTTAGGATCGCGCACAGATACGCAGTATTTT. Protein sequence: CASSLGSRTDTQYF.